This TCR beta chain stems from a study of neoadjuvant anti-PD-1 for oral cavity cancer. CDR3 length: 15 residues. The V gene's germline CDR1 is MNHNY and CDR2 SVGAGI (reference sequence). The trim removed 5 bases at V and 8 bases at J, leaving 5 bases unmatched. Six replicates per PBMC sample, mostly from around 460 ng of genomic DNA. TCRdb's table, derived via immunoSEQ multiplex PCR, lists solely in-frame clones and lacks some. The table records about 9,800 clones, 50% to 70% of them present only once. As for this clone: Its antigen is unidentified.

Documented time point: after neoadjuvant nivolumab, at surgical resection. No culture or expansion preceded analysis of these blood cells. Findings of the study overall: PBMC Gini-index clonality exceeded responders' in non-responders post-nivolumab. Pretreatment Treg/Th17 ratio correlated inversely with post-treatment tumor clonality.

V is TRBV6-6 and J is TRBJ2-4, with 14 positions matching TRBD2. The source is a person between 40 and 85 years old with oral cavity squamous cell carcinoma. The source material was PBMCs, sampled after nivolumab (anti-PD-1) treatment. CDR3 DNA: TGTGCCAGCAGTGGACCGACTAGCGGGAGGGACATTCAGTACTTC. This sequence encodes CASSGPTSGRDIQYF.